This TCR beta chain was sequenced in a study of OX40 agonist ivuxolimab in advanced cancers. At the level of the study: Ivuxolimab, an agonist antibody against OX40 (CD134), was given to patients. Findings and limits, study-wide: Among T cells, CD8+ cells averaged more expanded clones than CD4+ cells.

Turning to this clone: What it binds is unknown.

Measured with immunoSEQ multiplex PCR; TCRdb has only the in-frame clones, and not every one. The sample includes roughly 56,000 clones, approximately 81% of them seen just once. The V and J ends lost 5 bases and 5 bases respectively, with 15 bases between them. Germline V gives CDR1 MDHEN, CDR2 SYDVKM. There are 14 residues in the CDR3. The chain is built from TRBV28 and TRBJ2-5; D unresolved. Specimen: CD4+ or CD8+ T cells sorted from blood, collected in a trial of the OX40 agonist ivuxolimab. This clonotype originated in an adult with an advanced solid tumor such as melanoma, head and neck, liver or kidney cancer. The CDR3 spells CASSGEGARETQYF. CDR3 coding DNA: TGTGCCAGCAGTGGGGAAGGAGCGCGCGAGACCCAGTACTTC.